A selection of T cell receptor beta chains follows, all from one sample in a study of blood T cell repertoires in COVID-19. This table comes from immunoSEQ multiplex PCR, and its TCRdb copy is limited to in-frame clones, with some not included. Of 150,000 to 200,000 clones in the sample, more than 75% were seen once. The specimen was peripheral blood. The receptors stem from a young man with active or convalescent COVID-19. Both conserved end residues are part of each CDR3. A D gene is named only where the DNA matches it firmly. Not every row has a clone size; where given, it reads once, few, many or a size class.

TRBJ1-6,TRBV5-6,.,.,TGTGCCAGCAGCCTCCCGGGTCAAAATTCACCCCTCCACTTT,CASSLPGQNSPLHF
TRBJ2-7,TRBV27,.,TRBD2,TGTGCCAGCAGTTTTAGCGGGAGCACCTACGAGCAGTACTTC,CASSFSGSTYEQYF
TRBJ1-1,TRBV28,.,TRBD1,TGTGCCAGCTCCCGGGACAGGGCTTTTTCTGAAGCTTTCTTT,CASSRDRAFSEAFF
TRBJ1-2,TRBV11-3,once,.,TGTGCCAGCAGCTCAGGGTCTAGTTTTTCACCGGCCTATGGCTACACCTTC,CASSSGSSFSPAYGYTF
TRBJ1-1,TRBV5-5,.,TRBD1,TGTGCCAGCAGCTTGGCCTGGGAGACAGGGTACACTGAAGCTTTCTTT,CASSLAWETGYTEAFF
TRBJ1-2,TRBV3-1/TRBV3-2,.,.,TGTGCCAGCAGCACGTCCGGAGGGCGCGGGAATGGCTACACCTTC,CASSTSGGRGNGYTF
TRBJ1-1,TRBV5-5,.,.,TGTGCCAGCAGCTTCCTCATACAGGGTATCGGTGAAGCTTTCTTT,CASSFLIQGIGEAFF
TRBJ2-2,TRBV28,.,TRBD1,TGTGCCTGCCGACAGGGGAACACCGGGGAGCTGTTTTTT,CACRQGNTGELFF
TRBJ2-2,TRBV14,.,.,TGTGCCAGCAGCGCCCGACTAGTAACCGGGGAGCTGTTTTTT,CASSARLVTGELFF
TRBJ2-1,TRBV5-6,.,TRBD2,TGTGCCAGCAGCTTGGCGGGGGGGAGCGTCGGCAATGAGCAGTTCTTC,CASSLAGGSVGNEQFF
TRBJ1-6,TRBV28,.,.,TGTGCCAGCGGGAGGGGGAGCTCCTATAATTCACCCCTCCACTTT,CASGRGSSYNSPLHF
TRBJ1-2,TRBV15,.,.,TGTGCCACCAGCAGGGCCTCCGACCGGGACATCAAAGCCTATGGCTACACCTTC,CATSRASDRDIKAYGYTF
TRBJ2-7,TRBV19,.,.,TGTGCCAGTAGTATATCGGCAGGGGTGTACGAGCAGTACTTC,CASSISAGVYEQYF
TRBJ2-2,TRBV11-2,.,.,TGTGCCAGCAGCCCCGGGGTAGCAGTAACCGGGGAGCTGTTTTTT,CASSPGVAVTGELFF
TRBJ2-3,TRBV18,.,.,TGTGCCAGCTCACCTGCAGGGGCTTCCCTCCGCACAGATACGCAGTATTTT,CASSPAGASLRTDTQYF
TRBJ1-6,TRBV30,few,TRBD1,TGTGCCTGGAGTGATTCAGGGGGAGGATCACCCCTCCACTTT,CAWSDSGGGSPLHF
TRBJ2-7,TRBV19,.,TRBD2,TGTGCCAGTAGTCCCCGACTAGCGACCTCCTACGAGCAGTACTTC,CASSPRLATSYEQYF
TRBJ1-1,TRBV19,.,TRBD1,TGTGCCAGTAGTGCCGGGACAGGGGCAGCTTTCTTT,CASSAGTGAAFF